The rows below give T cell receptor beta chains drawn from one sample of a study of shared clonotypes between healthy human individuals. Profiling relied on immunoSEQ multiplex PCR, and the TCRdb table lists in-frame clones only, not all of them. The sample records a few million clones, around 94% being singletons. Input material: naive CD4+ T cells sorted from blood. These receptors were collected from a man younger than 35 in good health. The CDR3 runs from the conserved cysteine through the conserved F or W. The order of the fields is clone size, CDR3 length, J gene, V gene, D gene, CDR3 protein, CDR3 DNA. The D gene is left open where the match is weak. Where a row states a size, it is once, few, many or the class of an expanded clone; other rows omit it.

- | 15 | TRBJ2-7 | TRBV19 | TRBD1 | CASSTYGQGTYEQYF | TGTGCCAGTAGTACGTACGGACAGGGGACCTACGAGCAGTACTTC
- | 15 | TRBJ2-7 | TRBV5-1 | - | CASSSSRRSLYEQYF | TGCGCCAGCAGCTCATCCCGTCGTTCGCTCTACGAGCAGTACTTC
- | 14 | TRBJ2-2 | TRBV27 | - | CASSQTGFTGELFF | TGTGCCAGCAGTCAAACAGGGTTCACCGGGGAGCTGTTTTTT
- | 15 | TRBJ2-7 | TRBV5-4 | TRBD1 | CASSWDRGSSYEQYF | TGTGCCAGCAGCTGGGACAGGGGGAGCTCCTACGAGCAGTACTTC
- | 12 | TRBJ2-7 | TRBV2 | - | CASTKGGVKQYF | TGTGCCAGCACCAAAGGGGGGGTCAAGCAGTACTTC
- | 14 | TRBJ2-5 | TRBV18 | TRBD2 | CASSPGLAGETQYF | TGTGCCAGCTCCCCGGGACTAGCGGGGGAGACCCAGTACTTC
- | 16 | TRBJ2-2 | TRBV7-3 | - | CANIPRVTKNTGELFF | TGTGCCAACATTCCCAGGGTCACTAAGAACACCGGGGAGCTGTTTTTT
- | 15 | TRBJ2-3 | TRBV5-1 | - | CASSLDSRPGDTQYF | TGCGCCAGCAGCTTGGACTCCCGGCCGGGAGATACGCAGTATTTT
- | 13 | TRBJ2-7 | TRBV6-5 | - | CASSRAGSYEQYF | TGTGCCAGCAGCCGGGCGGGATCCTACGAGCAGTACTTC
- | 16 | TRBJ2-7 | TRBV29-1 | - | CSAEDGQKPNSYEQYF | TGCAGCGCTGAGGATGGGCAGAAACCAAACTCCTACGAGCAGTACTTC
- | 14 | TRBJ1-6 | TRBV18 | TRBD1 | CASSGQGANSPLHF | TGTGCCAGCTCAGGACAGGGGGCGAATTCACCCCTCCACTTT
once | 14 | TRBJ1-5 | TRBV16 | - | CASSYDRLNRPQHF | TGTGCCAGCAGTTATGACAGGTTGAATCGGCCCCAGCATTTT
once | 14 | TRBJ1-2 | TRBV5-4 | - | CASSLETGPGGYTF | TGTGCCAGCAGCTTGGAAACAGGGCCGGGAGGCTACACCTTC
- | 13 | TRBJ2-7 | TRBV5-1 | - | CASSLDRDREQYF | TGCGCCAGCAGCTTGGACAGGGATCGCGAGCAGTACTTC
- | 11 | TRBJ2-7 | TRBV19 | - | CASGGFGEQYF | TGTGCCAGCGGGGGCTTTGGAGAGCAGTACTTC
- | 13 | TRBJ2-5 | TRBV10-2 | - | CACGITVQETQYF | TGCGCCTGCGGAATAACAGTTCAAGAGACCCAGTACTTC
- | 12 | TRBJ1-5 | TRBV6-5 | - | CASSTGIQSQHF | TGTGCCAGCAGTACGGGGATACAGTCCCAGCATTTT
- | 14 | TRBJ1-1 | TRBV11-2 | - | CASSRGQMNTEAFF | TGTGCCAGCAGCCGAGGACAGATGAACACTGAAGCTTTCTTT
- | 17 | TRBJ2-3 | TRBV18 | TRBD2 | CASSPAGTSGTTDTQYF | TGTGCCAGCTCACCTGCCGGGACTAGCGGTACGACAGATACGCAGTATTTT
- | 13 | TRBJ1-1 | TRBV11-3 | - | CASSLKGNTEAFF | TGTGCCAGCAGCTTAAAGGGGAACACTGAAGCTTTCTTT
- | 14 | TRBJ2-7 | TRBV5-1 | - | CASSPRQVSYEQYF | TGCGCCAGCAGCCCCCGACAGGTCTCCTACGAGCAGTACTTC
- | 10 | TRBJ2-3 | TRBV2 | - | CASKADTQYF | TGTGCCAGCAAGGCCGATACGCAGTATTTT
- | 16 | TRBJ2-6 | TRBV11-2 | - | CASSFSPPSGANVLTF | TGTGCCAGCAGCTTTTCGCCACCCTCTGGGGCCAACGTCCTGACTTTC
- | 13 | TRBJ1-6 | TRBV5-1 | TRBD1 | CASSLTGEGPLHF | TGCGCCAGCAGCTTGACAGGGGAGGGACCCCTCCACTTT
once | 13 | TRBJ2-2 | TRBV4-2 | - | CASSQVLDGELFF | TGTGCCAGCAGCCAAGTGCTCGACGGGGAGCTGTTTTTT
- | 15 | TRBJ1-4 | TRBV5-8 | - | CASSLKTVRNEKLFF | TGTGCCAGCAGCTTAAAGACAGTGCGGAATGAAAAACTGTTTTTT
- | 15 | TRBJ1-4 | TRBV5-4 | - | CASRAGSGINEKLFF | TGTGCCAGCAGAGCAGGGTCGGGGATTAATGAAAAACTGTTTTTT
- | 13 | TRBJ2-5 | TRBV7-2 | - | CASSLLAGETQYF | TGTGCCAGCAGCTTGCTAGCAGGCGAGACCCAGTACTTC
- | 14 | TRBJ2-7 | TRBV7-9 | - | CASSLQATPYEQYF | TGTGCCAGCAGCCTACAGGCAACTCCCTACGAGCAGTACTTC
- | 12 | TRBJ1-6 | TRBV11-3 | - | CASSLGNSPLHF | TGTGCCAGCTCCCTCGGTAATTCACCCCTCCACTTT
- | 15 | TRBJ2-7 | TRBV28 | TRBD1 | CASSLPGQASYEQYF | TGTGCCAGCAGTTTACCGGGACAGGCCTCCTACGAGCAGTACTTC
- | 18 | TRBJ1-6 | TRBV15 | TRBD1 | CATSRAMTRQGYNSPLHF | TGTGCCACCAGCAGAGCTATGACCCGACAGGGATATAATTCACCCCTCCACTTT
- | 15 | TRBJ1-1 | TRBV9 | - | CASSAGEGRNTEAFF | TGTGCCAGCAGCGCCGGAGAGGGTAGGAACACTGAAGCTTTCTTT
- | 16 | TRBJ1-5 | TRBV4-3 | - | CASSQELVVSNQPQHF | TGCGCCAGCAGCCAAGAACTGGTCGTTAGCAATCAGCCCCAGCATTTT
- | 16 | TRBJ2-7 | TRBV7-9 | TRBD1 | CASSSTRLTGLYEQYF | TGTGCCAGCAGCTCAACCCGGTTGACAGGGTTGTACGAGCAGTACTTC
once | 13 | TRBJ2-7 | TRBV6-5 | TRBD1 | CASRRDRAYEQYF | TGTGCCAGCAGGAGGGACAGGGCCTACGAGCAGTACTTC
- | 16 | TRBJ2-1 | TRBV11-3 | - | CASSPTFASSYNEQFF | TGTGCCAGCAGCCCGACATTTGCTAGCTCCTACAATGAGCAGTTCTTC
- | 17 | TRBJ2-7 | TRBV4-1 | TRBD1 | CASSQGSRAGGIYEQYF | TGCGCCAGCAGCCAAGGGTCCCGCGCAGGGGGCATCTACGAGCAGTACTTC
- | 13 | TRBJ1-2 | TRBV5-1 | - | CASSLAPRYGYTF | TGCGCCAGCAGCTTGGCCCCGAGATATGGCTACACCTTC
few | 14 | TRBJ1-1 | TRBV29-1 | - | CSVERRDSYTEAFF | TGCAGCGTTGAACGCAGGGATTCTTACACTGAAGCTTTCTTT
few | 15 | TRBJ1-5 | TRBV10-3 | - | CAISEGPPGNQPQHF | TGTGCCATCAGTGAGGGACCGCCGGGCAATCAGCCCCAGCATTTT
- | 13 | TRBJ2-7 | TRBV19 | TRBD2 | CASNSGGPGEQYF | TGTGCCAGTAACTCGGGAGGGCCTGGAGAGCAGTACTTC
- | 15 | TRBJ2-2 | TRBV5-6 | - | CASSLGGKNTGELFF | TGTGCCAGCAGCTTGGGCGGAAAGAACACCGGGGAGCTGTTTTTT
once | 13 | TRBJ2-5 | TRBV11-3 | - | CASSPSGVETQYF | TGTGCCAGCAGCCCTTCGGGGGTAGAGACCCAGTACTTC
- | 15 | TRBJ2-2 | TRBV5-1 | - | CASSRGTWRTGELFF | TGCGCCAGCAGCCGAGGGACGTGGAGGACCGGGGAGCTGTTTTTT
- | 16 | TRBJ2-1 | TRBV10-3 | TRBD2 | CAISERAGGYYNEQFF | TGTGCCATCAGTGAGAGGGCGGGGGGGTATTATAATGAGCAGTTCTTC
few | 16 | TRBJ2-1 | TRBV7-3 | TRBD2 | CASSLSPGGLYNEQFF | TGTGCCAGCAGCCTCTCTCCGGGGGGACTTTACAATGAGCAGTTCTTC
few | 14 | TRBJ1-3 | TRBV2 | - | CASSVGQSGNTIYF | TGTGCCAGCAGTGTGGGGCAGTCGGGAAACACCATATATTTT
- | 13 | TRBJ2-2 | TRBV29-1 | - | CSVGGANTGELFF | TGCAGCGTTGGGGGGGCGAACACCGGGGAGCTGTTTTTT
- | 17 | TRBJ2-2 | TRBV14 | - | CASSAHRGGTWTGELFF | TGTGCCAGCAGCGCCCATCGAGGCGGGACGTGGACCGGGGAGCTGTTTTTT
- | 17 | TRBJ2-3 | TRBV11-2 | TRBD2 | CASSTGLAAASTDTQYF | TGTGCCAGCAGCACGGGACTAGCGGCTGCTAGCACAGATACGCAGTATTTT
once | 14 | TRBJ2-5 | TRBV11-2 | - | CASSPAGVGETQYF | TGTGCCAGCAGCCCAGCTGGGGTTGGGGAGACCCAGTACTTC
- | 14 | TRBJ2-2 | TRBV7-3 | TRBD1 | CASSQGQATGELFF | TGTGCCAGCAGCCAAGGACAGGCCACCGGGGAGCTGTTTTTT